The 21 T cell receptor beta chains below all came from one sample that was sequenced in a study of cytomegalovirus exposure and HLA in healthy donors. Primers included in the PCR were 60 Vbeta and 13 Jbeta primers. Libraries were prepared by immunoSEQ multiplex PCR; TCRdb keeps only in-frame clonotypes and omits some of them. This table has around 110,000 clones, over 65% appearing once. Sequenced input: PBMCs. All receptors derive from a woman in her twenties or thirties in good health and CMV-seronegative.

The chain couples TRBV30 to TRBJ2-2; the D gene is possibly TRBD2 (5 bases). Trimming pared 5 bases from V and 7 bases from J, leaving 20 bases between. Germline V lookup: CDR1 GTSNPN, CDR2 SVGIG (reference sequence). The CDR3 is made up of 15 amino acids. CDR3 coding DNA: TGTGCCTGGGGGCCGGACTTAATAGCGTACGGGGAGCTGTTTTTT. Encoded protein: CAWGPDLIAYGELFF. The whole variable domain, remainder taken from reference TRBV30 and TRBJ2-2, is SQTIHQWPATLVQPVGSPLSLECTVEGTSNPNLYWYRQAAGRGLQLLFYSVGIGQISSEVPQNLSASRPQDRQFILSSKKLLLSDSGFYLCAWGPDLIAYGELFFGEGSRLTVL.

This clone was found a few times. The chain links TRBV10-3 to TRBJ1-1; D is possibly TRBD1 (5 bases). This CDR3 is built from 15 residues. V was shortened by 8 bases and J by 0 bases, with 16 bases between the two germline ends. Germline CDR1 is ENHRY and CDR2 is SYGVKD. The CDR3 bases are TGTGCCATCTCTCAGGGTCCAGCTATGAACACTGAAGCTTTCTTT. Amino acid sequence: CAISQGPAMNTEAFF.

This clone was detected only a few times. V and J are TRBV14 and TRBJ1-2; D might be TRBD1 (6 bases). V lost 2 bases to trimming and J lost 4 bases, with 14 bases between them. CDR1 and CDR2 from the germline V gene are SGHDN and FVKESK. CDR3 length equals 15 residues. The CDR3 protein is CASSQPGQKTYGYTF. Written as DNA, the CDR3 is TGTGCCAGCAGCCAACCCGGACAGAAAACCTATGGCTACACCTTC.

The sample holds a few counts of this clone. The chain is built from TRBV7-2 and TRBJ1-2; no reliable D call. Germline CDR1 reads SGHTA; CDR2 reads FQGNSA. V lost 1 base to trimming and J lost 7 bases, with 13 bases between them. The CDR3 covers 14 residues. CDR3 in DNA: TGTGCCAGCAGCTTAGTGTCCGGGGTAGCTGGCTACACCTTC. This codes for CASSLVSGVAGYTF.

V is TRBV15 and J is TRBJ1-5; D is unclear. V lost 0 bases to trimming and J lost 5 bases, with 5 bases between them. The CDR3 contains 13 residues. Germline-derived CDR1 and CDR2 are LNHNV and YYDKDF (reference sequence). The CDR3 region is CATSRERDQPQHF. CDR3 DNA sequence: TGTGCCACCAGCAGAGAACGCGATCAGCCCCAGCATTTT.

This clone was picked up a small number of times. The chain carries TRBV4-1 and TRBJ1-1, with 8 positions matching TRBD1. The CDR3 loop spans 15 amino acids. The V segment lost 2 bases and the J segment 2 bases; nucleotides outside the gene matches: 4. CDR1 is MGHRA and CDR2 is YSYEKL in the germline V gene. CDR3 bases: TGCGCCAGCAGCCAAAAAGGACAGGGTAACACTGAAGCTTTCTTT. It specifies CASSQKGQGNTEAFF.

In its sample, this clone was seen once. This sequence joins TRBV10-3 and TRBJ1-2; tentatively, D is TRBD1 (5 bases). Germline V gives CDR1 ENHRY, CDR2 SYGVKD. This CDR3 comprises 12 residues. V lost 3 bases and J 7 bases, leaving 9 bases between the germline ends. The CDR3 spells CAISEPGSGYTF. The CDR3 bases are TGTGCCATCAGTGAACCAGGGTCTGGCTACACCTTC.

The V gene is TRBV28, the J gene TRBJ1-6, with D tentatively TRBD1 (5 bases). Germline V gene sequence: CDR1 MDHEN, CDR2 SYDVKM. Trimming stripped 5 bases from V and 7 bases from J, with 15 bases between. CDR3 length: 15 amino acids. The CDR3 DNA follows: TGTGCCAGCAGTAATCCAGGGTTCCGGAATTCACCCCTCCACTTT. Translated: CASSNPGFRNSPLHF.

This clone was counted only a few times. The genes are TRBV28 and TRBJ1-5; D is uncertain. Germline assignment: CDR1 MDHEN and CDR2 SYDVKM. V was cut by 7 bases and J by 4 bases, with 8 bases left in between. This CDR3 region has 12 residues. The CDR3 sequence: CASKDTNQPQHF. For the CDR3, the DNA is TGTGCCAGCAAAGACACAAATCAGCCCCAGCATTTT.

The chain carries TRBV5-1 and TRBJ2-1, with D possibly matching TRBD2 (6 bases). V gave up 2 bases and J gave up 6 bases, with 9 bases separating them. Germline assignment: CDR1 SGHRS and CDR2 YFSETQ. The CDR3 totals 13 residues. The CDR3 loop reads CASSFFGGNEQFF. Written as DNA, the CDR3 is TGCGCCAGCAGCTTTTTCGGGGGCAATGAGCAGTTCTTC. Complete variable domain (other parts from reference TRBV5-1 and TRBJ2-1): KAGVTQTPRYLIKTRGQQVTLSCSPISGHRSVSWYQQTPGQGLQFLFEYFSETQRNKGNFPGRFSGRQFSNSRSEMNVSTLELGDSALYLCASSFFGGNEQFFGPGTRLTVL.

V and J are TRBV19 and TRBJ2-2; 12 bases align to TRBD1. V trimming: 8 bases; J trimming: 6 bases; junction bases outside the gene matches: 7. The germline V gene encodes CDR1 LNHDA and CDR2 SQIVND (reference sequence). The CDR3 loop spans 15 amino acids. The CDR3 DNA sequence: TGTGCCAGTGGGGACAGGGGGCAGGGGGCCGGGGAGCTGTTTTTT. It is translated as CASGDRGQGAGELFF.

This chain uses TRBV2 with TRBJ2-3, with 11 bases fitting TRBD2. The germline CDR1 and CDR2 sequences are SNHLY and FYNNEI. V dropped 3 bases and J dropped 2; count of bases not matched to a gene: 4. The CDR3 totals 16 residues. CDR3 DNA: TGTGCCAGCAGTGATTCTAGCGGGGGGTTCACAGATACGCAGTATTTT. It specifies CASSDSSGGFTDTQYF.

This clone was detected only a few times. The chain couples TRBV6-5 to TRBJ2-3; 7 bases are shared with TRBD1. The CDR3 length is 16 residues. Germline V gene lookup returns CDR1 MNHEY and CDR2 SVGAGI. V shed 0 bases, J shed 5 bases, and the junction held 8 bases outside the gene matches. The CDR3 region has the DNA TGTGCCAGCAGTTACTCGGGGAAGGGGGCTTTAGATACGCAGTATTTT. Protein: CASSYSGKGALDTQYF.

The chain carries TRBV5-6 and TRBJ1-2; 7 nucleotides align to TRBD1. The CDR3 length is 14 residues. Germline V CDR1 and CDR2: SGHDT, YYEEEE. The J segment lost 7 bases and the V segment lost 3 bases, leaving 9 bases of the junction unmatched. CDR3 region: CASSSTDRVAGYTF. As DNA, the CDR3 is TGTGCCAGCAGCTCGACAGACAGGGTCGCTGGCTACACCTTC.

The rearrangement links TRBV21-1 to TRBJ1-4; the table's D call TRBD1 went unverified against the DNA. TRBV21-1 is a known pseudogene. This CDR3 has 16 residues. The CDR3 protein is CASRRDRGRLNEKLFF. In DNA, the CDR3 is TGTGCCAGCAGGCGAGACAGGGGAAGACTTAATGAAAAACTGTTTTTT.

V gene TRBV4-3 combines with J gene TRBJ2-1, with no clear D. This CDR3 is built from 15 residues. The V end lost 0 bases, the J end lost 0 bases, and 6 bases lay between the germline ends. Germline V gene lookup returns CDR1 LGHNA and CDR2 YSLEER. CDR3 in amino acids: CASSQDYSSYNEQFF. As DNA, the CDR3 is TGCGCCAGCAGCCAAGACTATAGCTCCTACAATGAGCAGTTCTTC.

The chain employs TRBV19 and TRBJ1-2; a weak D match, TRBD1 (6 bases). Germline CDR1 LNHDA, CDR2 SQIVND (reference sequence). CDR3 length equals 15 residues. Deletions cut 4 bases from V and 1 base from J, with 13 bases between. The CDR3: CASSTPGALNYGYTF. For the CDR3, the DNA is TGTGCCAGTAGTACTCCAGGGGCCCTTAACTATGGCTACACCTTC.

The chain recombines TRBV5-6 with TRBJ1-2, with D unclear. This CDR3 spans 12 amino acids. CDR1 and CDR2 (germline): SGHDT, YYEEEE. V lost 4 bases and J 6 bases, leaving 10 bases between the germline ends. CDR3 protein: CASSPGGNGYTF. The CDR3 DNA reads TGTGCCAGCAGCCCAGGCGGGAATGGCTACACCTTC.

The V gene is TRBV6-6, the J gene TRBJ2-5, with 7 nucleotides matching TRBD1. The V and J ends lost 6 bases and 5 bases, in that order; junction bases with no gene match: 9. The CDR3 is made up of 14 amino acids. Germline V gives CDR1 MNHNY, CDR2 SVGAGI (reference sequence). The CDR3 region is CASSRQGQRETQYF. The CDR3 DNA reads TGTGCCAGCAGCCGACAGGGACAACGGGAGACCCAGTACTTC.

The V call is TRBV6-5, the J call TRBJ2-7; D gene uncertain. The CDR3 has 15 residues. Germline V gives CDR1 MNHEY, CDR2 SVGAGI. Trimming cost V 0 bases and J 0 bases, with 9 bases left between them. CDR3 sequence: CASSYSGDSSYEQYF. The CDR3 nucleotides are TGTGCCAGCAGTTACTCAGGAGATTCCTCCTACGAGCAGTACTTC.

A remark on this clone: A read error may produce the germline difference seen at one junction end. This same CDR3 is encoded by further DNA sequences in the sample. This sequence joins TRBV2 and TRBJ1-1; the match to TRBD1 covers 8 bases. CDR3 length: 15 residues. Germline values: CDR1 SNHLY, CDR2 FYNNEI. CDR3 nucleotide sequence: TGTGCCAGCCAACGACAGGGGATGGGGAACACTGAGGCTTTCTTT. Translation: CASQRQGMGNTEAFF.